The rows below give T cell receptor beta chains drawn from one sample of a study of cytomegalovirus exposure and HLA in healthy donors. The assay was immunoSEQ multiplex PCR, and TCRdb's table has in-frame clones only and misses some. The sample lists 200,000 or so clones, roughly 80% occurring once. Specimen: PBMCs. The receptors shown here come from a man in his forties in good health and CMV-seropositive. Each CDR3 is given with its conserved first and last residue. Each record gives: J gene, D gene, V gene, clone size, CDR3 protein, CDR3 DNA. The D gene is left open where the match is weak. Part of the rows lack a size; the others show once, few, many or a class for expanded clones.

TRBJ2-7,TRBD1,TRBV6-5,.,CASSLTTGTGLYEQYF,TGTGCCAGCAGTTTAACTACCGGGACAGGGCTATACGAGCAGTACTTC
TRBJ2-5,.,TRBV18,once,CASSPLGASDQETQYF,TGTGCCAGCTCACCACTTGGGGCTAGCGATCAAGAGACCCAGTACTTC
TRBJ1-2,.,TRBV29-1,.,CSAVPAVGYGYTF,TGCAGCGCGGTCCCAGCGGTAGGATATGGCTACACCTTC
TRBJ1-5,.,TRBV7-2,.,CASSVTGVWNQPQHF,TGTGCCAGCAGCGTTACAGGAGTTTGGAATCAGCCCCAGCATTTT
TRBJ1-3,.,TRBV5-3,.,CARSRPSCGNTIYF,TGTGCCAGAAGCCGCCCGAGTTGTGGAAACACCATATATTTT
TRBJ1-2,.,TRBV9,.,CASSVSSLPNYGYTF,TGTGCCAGCAGCGTTAGTAGTCTCCCTAACTATGGCTACACCTTC
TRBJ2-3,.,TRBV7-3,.,CASSSSTDTQYF,TGTGCCAGCAGCTCGTCCACAGATACGCAGTATTTT
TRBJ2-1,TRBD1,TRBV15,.,CATSRVDRGQFF,TGTGCCACCAGCAGAGTGGACAGGGGCCAGTTCTTC
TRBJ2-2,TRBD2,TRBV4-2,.,CASSQDASGGSTGELFF,TGTGCCAGCAGCCAAGATGCCAGCGGGGGATCGACCGGGGAGCTGTTTTTT
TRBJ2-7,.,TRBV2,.,CASSDNPQRAYEQYF,TGTGCCAGCAGTGATAACCCCCAGAGGGCCTACGAGCAGTACTTC
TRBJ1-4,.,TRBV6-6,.,CASSYPTGLSNEKLFF,TGTGCCAGCAGTTACCCTACAGGGCTTTCTAATGAAAAACTGTTTTTT
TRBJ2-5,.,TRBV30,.,CAWSPGRDSRETQYF,TGTGCCTGGAGTCCCGGCCGGGACTCCCGGGAGACCCAGTACTTC
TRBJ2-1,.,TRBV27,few,CASSATMVQGFDNEQFF,TGTGCCAGCAGTGCAACAATGGTTCAGGGTTTCGATAATGAGCAGTTCTTC
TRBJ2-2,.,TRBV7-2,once,CASSLMPGVGTGELFF,TGTGCCAGCAGCTTAATGCCAGGGGTCGGAACCGGGGAGCTGTTTTTT
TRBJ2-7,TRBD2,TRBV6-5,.,CASRSGGSSYEQYF,TGTGCCAGCAGGAGCGGGGGGAGCTCCTACGAGCAGTACTTC
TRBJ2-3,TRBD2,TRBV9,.,CASSAWDDQRGGFGADTQYF,TGTGCCAGCAGCGCATGGGACGATCAGCGGGGGGGCTTTGGGGCAGATACGCAGTATTTT
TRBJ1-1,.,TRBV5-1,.,CASGTGYRNTEAFF,TGCGCCAGCGGAACAGGGTATCGGAACACTGAAGCTTTCTTT
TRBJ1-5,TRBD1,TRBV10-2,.,CASKQGVRQPQHF,TGCGCCAGCAAACAGGGGGTCCGGCAGCCCCAGCATTTT
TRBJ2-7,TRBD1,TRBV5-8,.,CASSPRTGRSYEQYF,TGTGCCAGCAGCCCTCGGACAGGCCGCTCCTACGAGCAGTACTTC
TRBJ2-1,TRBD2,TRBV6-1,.,CASSGVNSGGVRYNEQFF,TGTGCCAGCAGTGGAGTGAATAGCGGGGGGGTACGGTACAATGAGCAGTTCTTC
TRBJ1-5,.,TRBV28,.,CASGGNSNQPQHF,TGTGCCAGCGGAGGGAATAGCAATCAGCCCCAGCATTTT
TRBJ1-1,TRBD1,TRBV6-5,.,CASTDRGATEAFF,TGTGCCAGCACCGACAGGGGTGCCACTGAAGCTTTCTTT
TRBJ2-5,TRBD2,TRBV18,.,CASSPPFSGGRETQYF,TGTGCCAGCTCACCACCCTTCAGCGGGGGTCGAGAGACCCAGTACTTC
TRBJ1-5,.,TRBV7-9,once,CASSLGGENQPQHF,TGTGCCAGCAGCTTAGGAGGTGAGAATCAGCCCCAGCATTTT
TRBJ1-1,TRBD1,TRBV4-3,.,CASSQDIPDRENTEAFF,TGCGCCAGCAGCCAAGATATCCCGGACAGGGAAAACACTGAAGCTTTCTTT
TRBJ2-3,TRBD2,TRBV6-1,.,CASSEMTSEADTQYF,TGTGCCAGCAGTGAAATGACTAGCGAGGCAGATACGCAGTATTTT
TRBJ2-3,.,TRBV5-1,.,CASSLEPGQDTQYF,TGCGCCAGCAGCTTGGAGCCAGGCCAAGATACGCAGTATTTT
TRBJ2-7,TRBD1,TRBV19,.,CASSIGQGFYEQYF,TGTGCCAGTAGTATCGGACAGGGCTTCTACGAGCAGTACTTC
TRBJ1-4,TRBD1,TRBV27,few,CASSSPDRAKKLFF,TGTGCCAGCAGTTCCCCGGACAGGGCAAAAAAACTGTTTTTT
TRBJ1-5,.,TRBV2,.,CASSLAGGSNQPQHF,TGTGCCAGCAGCCTAGCGGGGGGAAGCAATCAGCCCCAGCATTTT
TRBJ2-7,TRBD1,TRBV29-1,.,CSVWGTGEDYEQYF,TGCAGCGTTTGGGGGACAGGGGAGGATTACGAGCAGTACTTC
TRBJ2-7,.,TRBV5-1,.,CASSLETGSYEQYF,TGCGCCAGCAGCTTGGAGACAGGTAGCTACGAGCAGTACTTC
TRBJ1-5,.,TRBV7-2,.,CASSDGGTQPQHF,TGTGCCAGCAGCGACGGGGGGACTCAGCCCCAGCATTTT
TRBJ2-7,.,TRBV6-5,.,CASSPPWPLDGQYF,TGTGCCAGCAGTCCTCCCTGGCCCCTAGATGGGCAGTACTTC
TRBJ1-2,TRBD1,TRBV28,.,CASSLGQGRGGYTF,TGTGCCAGCAGTCTTGGACAGGGAAGGGGTGGCTACACCTTC
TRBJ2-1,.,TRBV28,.,CASSPHRMPNEQFF,TGTGCCAGCAGCCCGCACAGGATGCCCAATGAGCAGTTCTTC
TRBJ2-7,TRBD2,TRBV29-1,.,CSVTLADDYYEQYF,TGCAGCGTTACACTAGCGGATGATTACTACGAGCAGTACTTC
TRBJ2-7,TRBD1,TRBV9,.,CASSPQGVVYEQYF,TGTGCCAGCAGCCCTCAGGGGGTCGTATACGAGCAGTACTTC
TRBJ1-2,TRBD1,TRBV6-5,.,CASRTGIYGYTF,TGTGCCAGCAGGACAGGGATCTATGGCTACACCTTC
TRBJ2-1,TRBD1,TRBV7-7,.,CASSQDRGQGNEQFF,TGTGCTAGCAGCCAGGACAGGGGGCAAGGCAATGAGCAGTTCTTC
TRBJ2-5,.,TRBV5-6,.,CASSPEGAPETQYF,TGTGCCAGCAGCCCGGAGGGCGCCCCAGAGACCCAGTACTTC
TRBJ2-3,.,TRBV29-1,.,CSVEEGAADTQYF,TGCAGCGTTGAGGAGGGGGCCGCAGATACGCAGTATTTT
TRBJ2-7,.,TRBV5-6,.,CASSLIPYEQYF,TGTGCCAGCAGCCTCATCCCCTACGAGCAGTACTTC